Here is one T cell receptor (beta chain) with its context. The antigen is unknown. This sample is part of a study of cytomegalovirus exposure and HLA in healthy donors. Study observations and caveats: An apparent linkage of common viral pathogens to several of the most significant clusters emerged in a later analysis. A later analysis reportedly found that, within productive TCRs, an Asian-associated ancestry cluster had fewer N-insertions than the mean observed across the approximately 660 donors.

The V gene end was trimmed by 1 base and the J gene end by 0 bases; junction bases not matched to a gene: 11. This CDR3 has 19 residues. The germline V gene encodes CDR1 SGHRS and CDR2 YFSETQ. PCR primers comprised 60 Vbeta and 13 Jbeta primers. Sequencing was performed with immunoSEQ multiplex PCR; in TCRdb, only in-frame clones are kept and a portion is missing. This table lists about 210,000 clones. Participants comprised healthy donors of bone marrow. Input material: PBMCs. The sequence was collected from a woman in her 30s in good health and CMV-seropositive. V usage is TRBV5-1 and J usage is TRBJ2-3; 10 bases align to TRBD2. For the CDR3, the DNA is TGCGCCAGCAGCTTGTCTCCCGGGACTAGCGCAACTAGCACAGATACGCAGTATTTT. Its translation is CASSLSPGTSATSTDTQYF. Full variable domain (missing parts from reference TRBV5-1 and TRBJ2-3): KAGVTQTPRYLIKTRGQQVTLSCSPISGHRSVSWYQQTPGQGLQFLFEYFSETQRNKGNFPGRFSGRQFSNSRSEMNVSTLELGDSALYLCASSLSPGTSATSTDTQYFGPGTRLTVL.